This record covers a single TCR beta chain. Its recognized antigen is unknown. Per-base quality was not reported, and no clone a single base away is much larger than it. The iRepertoire nested amplicon-rescue multiplex PCR (arm-PCR) platform was used to amplify TCR alpha and beta CDR3 regions from RNA. The input for one-step reverse transcription and amplification was roughly 100-450 ng of either tissue mRNA or PBMC total RNA. Following bead purification, Illumina adapters were added by a secondary multiplex PCR, and libraries between 200 and 400 bp were gel-purified. The libraries contained internal 6-nucleotide barcodes that were used for demultiplexing. Libraries were sequenced on an Illumina MiSeq with 2x220 or 2x250 nucleotide paired-end reads. Regarding the original processing steps: FLASH 1.2.11 was used to merge paired reads, and BWA-MEM then aligned the reads to the GRCh37 human genome before TRA and TRB reads were extracted. For V and J assignment, an IMGT-derived reference of cassette sequences and CDR3 motifs that included pseudogenes was used. Reads were translated in three frames, and productive CDR3s were defined as those with a C...FGXG motif and no stop codons. Unique combinations of V-J cassette pair and CDR3 amino acid sequence were defined as clonotypes. Filtering of reads was based on Hamming distance, with the threshold set by the sequence error rate of each sample in mapped regions. TCRdb handled the public reads itself, with Q25 trimming in fastp and clone calling in MiXCR, and kept productive beta chains. Under each unique CDR3 protein, matching rows form one entry showing the most common genes and DNA. TCRdb's processing, not the study's, gives the V and J calls here. The table for this sample lists around 100,000 distinct CDR3 sequences; under 30% of them were counted only once. In total, the top ten clones hold 40% to 55% of the sample.

This specimen comes from a study of glioma-infiltrating T cells (dated by TCRdb to the mid-2010s). For the study in its entirety: The study sequenced TCR alpha- and beta-chain repertoires from glioma tissue, from non-neoplastic brain tissue and from matched peripheral blood mononuclear cells. To gauge divergence between tissue and blood T-cell populations, every tissue-infiltrating repertoire was compared against the peripheral blood repertoire from the same patient. The paired cohort comprised three low-grade glioma patients, roughly 8 primary glioblastoma patients and three non-glioma patients contributing non-neoplastic brain tissue. The investigation overall reported the following: Small numbers underpinned the group comparisons: 8 or 9 glioblastoma patients, three low-grade glioma patients and three non-neoplastic patients. In non-neoplastic patients, VJ-independent divergence between tissue and blood fell below expectation, whereas in all gliomas, and especially in low-grade gliomas, the divergence rose above expectation. Only a very small number of CDR3 sequences turned up in both tissue and blood, a result put down to high CDR3 diversity combined with limited sampling.

From the germline V gene, CDR1 is MDHEN and CDR2 is SYDVKM. Counted from cysteine to phenylalanine, this CDR3 has 16 amino acids. Kept here is only the CDR3 DNA, which spans 48 bases and is read in frame from base 1. V is cut by 3 bases and J by 2 bases, and the space between the germline ends is 14 bases. The sequence joins TRBV28 to TRBJ1-5, with the D gene uncertain. Source material: glioma tissue, nonneoplastic brain tissue, or PBMCs (not recorded which). This clonotype was sampled from a human donor with low-grade glioma or glioblastoma, undergoing nonglioma brain surgery, or in good health (not recorded which). Read as DNA, the sequence is TGTGCCAGCAGTTTTGCGGTCGTGCTGGGCAATCAGCCCCAGCATTTT. Its product reads: CASSFAVVLGNQPQHF.